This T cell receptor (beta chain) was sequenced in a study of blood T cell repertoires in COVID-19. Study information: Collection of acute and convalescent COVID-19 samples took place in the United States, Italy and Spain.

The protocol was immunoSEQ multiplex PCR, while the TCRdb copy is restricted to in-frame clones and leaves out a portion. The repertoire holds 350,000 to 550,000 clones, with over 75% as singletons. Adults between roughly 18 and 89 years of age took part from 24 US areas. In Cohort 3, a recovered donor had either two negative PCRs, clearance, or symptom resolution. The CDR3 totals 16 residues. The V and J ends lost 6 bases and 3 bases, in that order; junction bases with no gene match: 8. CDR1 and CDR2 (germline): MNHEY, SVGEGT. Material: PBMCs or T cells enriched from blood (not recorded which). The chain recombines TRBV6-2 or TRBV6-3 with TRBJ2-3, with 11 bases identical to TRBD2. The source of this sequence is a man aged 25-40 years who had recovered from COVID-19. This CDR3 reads CASSSALAGGTDTQYF. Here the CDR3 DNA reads TGTGCCAGCAGCAGCGCGCTAGCGGGAGGTACAGATACGCAGTATTTT.